Reported below is one T cell receptor (beta chain). This clone was detected a few times. The specificity of this receptor is unknown. No per-base quality is available; no much larger clone lies one base away. The cohort comprised fewer than 750 healthy bone marrow donors. At the time of sampling, every cohort member was nominally healthy, though immune exposures that went unrecorded were likely present. The donor tested CMV seronegative, placing the donor among the 300 to 400 seronegative members of the cohort. A peripheral blood sample was collected from each donor, and TCR beta sequencing was performed on peripheral blood mononuclear cells. Genomic DNA was extracted from the blood cell samples with the Qiagen DNeasy Blood Extraction Kit. This entry is derived from a study of cytomegalovirus exposure and HLA in healthy donors (TCRdb year 2017). Some background on the complete study: In an earlier analysis of roughly 500 of the donors, 276 Gb of sequence data and 100 million or so unique TCR beta sequences from about 179 million T cells were reported. The study aimed to test whether cataloging public T cell receptors could reveal signatures of past pathogen exposure. In the later analysis, no new phenotypic data were used to find candidate immune exposures; instead, reliance was placed on TCR beta sequences and their occurrence across donors. Of the roughly 390 genotyped donors, 81% were placed in the genetic ancestry cluster associated with self-reported Caucasian donors. On average, roughly 250,000 unique TCR beta nucleotide sequences were sequenced per donor among some 430 genotyped donors of the cohort, with approximately 18% of those sequences being non-productive. To study patterns of TCR occurrence, a later analysis re-analyzed previously published TCR beta repertoires from 666 donors and added high-resolution HLA genotyping. Genome-wide SNP genotypes for about 55% of the 666 donors were used in a later genetic analysis, which treated that subset as a discovery cohort. Typing coverage differed by locus: A, B, C, DRB1 and DQB1 were typed in roughly 620-640 donors, DQA1 in 500 to 550, DPA1 in nearly 610, and DPB1 in roughly 450. Both class I and class II loci were covered by HLA typing, at four-digit resolution. A separate validation cohort of over a hundred different subjects was used in addition to the roughly 670-subject first cohort. In an earlier analysis of about 590 of the donors, high-throughput TCR beta sequencing was used to judge whether each TCR beta V gene segment behaved as functional or pseudogenic. The study combined high-throughput TCR immunosequencing, statistical association of individual TCRs with disease status, and machine learning to predict cytomegalovirus infection status. All discovery cohort repertoires had been generated using a single sequencing platform. Because of strong linkage in the cohort, roughly five DR-DQ haplotypes were treated as single units for association and clustering. The study used immunosequencing to profile the T cell repertoires of approximately 690 subjects and linked those repertoires to cytomegalovirus serostatus. Donor age, sex, ethnicity and CMV serostatus were compiled together with the repertoire data. Around 330 gigabases of sequencing data and 70 million to 95 million unique TCR sequences made up an early release that covered approximately 650 HLA-typed donors. The study at large found these results: A later analysis found that TCR association rates varied across HLA loci, with DRB1 alleles showing the most associated TCRs and HLA-C alleles the fewest. A later analysis found that most CMV-associated TCR beta chains appeared HLA-restricted, with HLA associations seemingly driven largely by CMV exposure. The cohort was sequenced for TCR beta chains only, and without alpha or paired-chain data the features that could be detected were limited. Assigning TCR associations to individual alleles was difficult when HLA alleles, especially DR and DQ, strongly co-occurred. Sequencing depth was assumed to be roughly uniform across donors in the presence/absence analyses, though that assumption may not hold. An association between a missense DCLRE1C variant and V-gene and J-gene trimming of TCR beta chains was found in a later genetic analysis and replicated in an independent cohort. An earlier analysis of approximately 600 of the donors showed that most TCR beta V segments appeared in productive rearrangements either about 87% or about 30% of the time, which broadly matched IMGT annotations. The study listed over 150 TCR beta chains as associated with cytomegalovirus. While some public TCRs were present in many individuals, most TCR sequences turned up only very rarely across donors. The authors suggested that the approach could potentially be extended to other disease states and immunological phenotypes. In a later genetic analysis, fewer N-insertions in productive TCRs were reported among donors in an Asian-associated ancestry cluster than the roughly 640-donor mean. The earlier analysis of almost 600 of the donors excluded 15 to 20 rarely observed V segments, including chromosome 9 orphons, because counts were too low. A later analysis associated around 16,000 TCR beta sequences with specific HLA alleles at a false discovery rate of 0.05. Because HLA typing was missing for some donors at each locus, association tests included only the typed subset. A further reported finding was that TCR beta sequences accurately predicted the HLA-A and HLA-B alleles for most subjects in the first cohort. The only immune exposure information available for the cohort was CMV serostatus. Compared with equally common non-associated chains, HLA-associated TCR beta chains in a later analysis were more clonally expanded and had lower generation probabilities. In a later analysis, several top co-occurrence clusters were reported to appear linked to parvovirus B19, influenza, CMV and Epstein-Barr virus. A group of highly shared sequence variants was considered likely to be a technical artifact of the sequencing pipeline. A few of the identified cytomegalovirus-associated TCR beta chains were confirmed in vitro to be specific for cytomegalovirus antigens. Cytomegalovirus status was reported to be diagnosed by the classifier with high specificity and sensitivity in both the original and validation cohorts. Some IMGT-functional V segments, including TRBV6-2 and TRBV6-3, could not be told apart with the 87-base-pair reads, so those segments were excluded. Linkage disequilibrium might explain the correlated functional status among segregating V segments, but an unknown experimental factor could not be excluded.

Library creation used the immunoSEQ multiplex PCR assay. For the multiplex PCR, a mixture combining 60 forward primers for TCR Vbeta segments and 13 reverse primers for TCR Jbeta segments was used. The CDR3 region of rearranged TCR beta genes was amplified from genomic DNA by a multiplex PCR assay. The Illumina HiSeq System was used to sequence the amplified TCR beta libraries as 87-base-pair reads. In the original analysis: In a later analysis, roughly 80 million unique TCR beta chains were counted across the 650 to 750 repertoires, and approximately 11 million of these chains were shared by at least two donors. A nearest-neighbor algorithm error-corrected the raw reads and collapsed the reads into unique sequences, merging closely related sequences to remove PCR and sequencing errors. Alignment of CDR3 sequences to IMGT reference sequences was used to assign V, D and J gene segments. Each retained sequence needed at least a six-nucleotide match to both a V gene segment and a J gene segment. Rearrangements were called productive when the CDR3 lacked stop codons and stayed in frame with V and J; all others were non-productive. Following IMGT convention, CDR3 was defined as the stretch from the second conserved V-encoded cysteine up to the conserved J-encoded phenylalanine. The earlier analysis of some 540 of the donors excluded any sequence lacking an unambiguous match to a single V gene segment. An earlier analysis of around 600 of the donors classified V segments as functional when productive rearrangements were above 56.7% and as segregating when the standard deviation between donors was above 5%. A statistical classification framework was developed to diagnose cytomegalovirus status using the catalog of TCR beta chain sequences. A later analysis assigned V and J genes by comparing TCR nucleotide sequences with IMGT/GENE-DB human TR gene sequences. A later analysis assigned CDR3 sequences and most-parsimonious VDJ recombination scenarios with the TCRdist pipeline. A later analysis defined each TCR beta chain by its CDR3 amino acid sequence plus V-gene family, and excluded reads lacking a unique V-gene family. In a later analysis, some 600 highly shared, low-generation-probability nucleotide sequences were removed to address suspected cross-contamination and a sequencing artifact. In a later analysis, a clonal expansion index for each public chain was calculated from normalized within-repertoire ranks of inferred template counts. In a later analysis, generation probabilities were computed using a VDJ recombination model fitted to out-of-frame rearrangements, and the results were checked against IGoR. In a later analysis, TCR-TCR, TCR-HLA and TCR-CMV co-occurrence was scored with hypergeometric tests, and a repertoire-size bias correction was applied to TCR pairs. In a later analysis, false discovery rates were estimated by permuting HLA or CMV assignments 20 times. In a later analysis, co-occurring TCRs were grouped with DBSCAN, and TCRdist sequence similarity was added when clustering was performed within HLA-allele-positive subsets. Repertoires with fewer than 30,000 or more than 120,000 public chains, plus five repertoires with anomalous nucleotide sharing, were excluded from co-occurrence clustering. TCRdb's version of the immuneACCESS table is confined to in-frame rearrangements and falls short of the full clone set. An unresolved V gene accounts for under half of the shortfall where checked; the remainder is of unknown origin. V and J calls and clone size are copied from that table; D and trimming were computed from the DNA. The sample records roughly 98,000 clones, 77% of which are singletons. The ten biggest clones cover around 7.2% of the sample.

From the cysteine through the phenylalanine, the CDR3 covers 13 amino acids. Of all the DNA, just the CDR3 is kept, 39 bases in frame from base 1. V is trimmed back by 3 bases and J by 5 bases, and the junction contains 3 bases that no gene match accounts for. CDR1 and CDR2 are read off the germline V gene as LGHNA and YSLEER. This TCR was recovered from a female donor in good health and CMV-seronegative. Recombination linked TRBV4-3 to TRBJ1-1; 7 central bases correspond to TRBD1. The sequenced sample consisted of PBMCs. The DNA sequence is TGCGCCAGCAGCCAGGGGACAGTTACTGAAGCTTTCTTT. The resulting protein is CASSQGTVTEAFF.